This is a list of T cell receptor beta chains from one sample in a study of cytomegalovirus exposure and HLA in healthy donors. Sequencing was performed with immunoSEQ multiplex PCR; in TCRdb, only in-frame clones are kept and a portion is missing. The sample lists tens of thousands of clones, roughly 81% occurring once. Sample: PBMCs. These receptors all come from a woman in her twenties or thirties in good health and CMV-seronegative. The CDR3 runs from the conserved cysteine through the conserved F or W. The D gene is left open where the match is weak. The size entry is marked missing in some rows and otherwise reads once, few, many or a size class.

V: TRBV9
length: 15
size: .
J: TRBJ2-7
D: TRBD2
CDR3: CASSVGTSGKYEQYF
DNA: TGTGCCAGCAGCGTAGGTACTAGCGGCAAATACGAGCAGTACTTC

V: TRBV18
length: 15
size: .
J: TRBJ2-5
D: .
CDR3: CASSPAPSLRGTQYF
DNA: TGTGCCAGCTCACCTGCGCCCTCCCTTCGTGGGACCCAGTACTTC

V: TRBV7-9
length: 13
size: few
J: TRBJ1-5
D: .
CDR3: CASSPTGGQPQHF
DNA: TGTGCCAGCAGCCCTACCGGGGGACAGCCCCAGCATTTT

V: TRBV30
length: 13
size: .
J: TRBJ2-7
D: .
CDR3: CAWSPPGVHEQYF
DNA: TGTGCCTGGAGCCCTCCGGGGGTCCACGAGCAGTACTTC

V: TRBV10-3
length: 16
size: .
J: TRBJ2-2
D: TRBD2
CDR3: CAIRGGLAGASGELFF
DNA: TGTGCCATCAGAGGGGGACTAGCGGGAGCTTCGGGGGAGCTGTTTTTT

V: TRBV9
length: 17
size: .
J: TRBJ2-1
D: TRBD2
CDR3: CASSVGLAGGPGNEQFF
DNA: TGTGCCAGCAGCGTAGGACTAGCGGGAGGGCCAGGAAATGAGCAGTTCTTC

V: TRBV6-5
length: 11
size: .
J: TRBJ2-5
D: .
CDR3: CASSKGGTQYF
DNA: TGTGCCAGCAGTAAAGGAGGGACCCAGTACTTC

V: TRBV5-6
length: 12
size: .
J: TRBJ2-1
D: .
CDR3: CASSSRRGEQFF
DNA: TGTGCCAGCAGCTCCCGACGGGGTGAGCAGTTCTTC

V: TRBV27
length: 15
size: medium-sized
J: TRBJ2-4
D: .
CDR3: CASSRLGGFKNIQYF
DNA: TGTGCCAGCAGTCGCCTTGGGGGGTTTAAAAACATTCAGTACTTC

V: TRBV30
length: 11
size: .
J: TRBJ2-1
D: .
CDR3: CAWMLLNEQFF
DNA: TGTGCCTGGATGCTGCTAAATGAGCAGTTCTTC

V: TRBV6-6
length: 13
size: .
J: TRBJ2-7
D: TRBD1
CDR3: CASTNRGPYEQYF
DNA: TGTGCCAGCACCAACAGGGGGCCCTACGAGCAGTACTTC

V: TRBV19
length: 15
size: .
J: TRBJ1-1
D: .
CDR3: CASSIGTTGRTEAFF
DNA: TGTGCCAGTAGTATCGGAACGACAGGACGGACTGAAGCTTTCTTT

V: TRBV7-2
length: 14
size: .
J: TRBJ2-1
D: .
CDR3: CASSLARSYNEQFF
DNA: TGTGCCAGCAGCTTAGCGCGGTCCTACAATGAGCAGTTCTTC

V: TRBV7-2
length: 14
size: once
J: TRBJ1-6
D: TRBD1
CDR3: CASTRRQGNSPLHF
DNA: TGTGCCAGCACCAGACGACAGGGAAATTCACCCCTCCACTTT

V: TRBV28
length: 14
size: .
J: TRBJ1-2
D: .
CDR3: CASSSSGRGYGYTF
DNA: TGTGCCAGCAGTTCATCAGGGAGGGGCTATGGCTACACCTTC

V: TRBV27
length: 15
size: .
J: TRBJ2-1
D: TRBD2
CDR3: CASSLSGLAVSEQFF
DNA: TGTGCCAGCAGTTTAAGCGGACTAGCGGTATCTGAGCAGTTCTTC

V: TRBV7-2
length: 15
size: .
J: TRBJ1-1
D: .
CDR3: CASSLDRGLNTEAFF
DNA: TGTGCCAGCAGCTTAGATCGGGGTCTGAACACTGAAGCTTTCTTT

V: TRBV7-2
length: 13
size: .
J: TRBJ2-5
D: .
CDR3: CASSLRRGGTQYF
DNA: TGTGCCAGCAGCTTAAGGAGGGGGGGGACCCAGTACTTC

V: TRBV28
length: 18
size: once
J: TRBJ1-5
D: .
CDR3: CASSFSAWGSYSNQPQHF
DNA: TGTGCCAGCAGTTTCTCCGCTTGGGGCAGTTATAGCAATCAGCCCCAGCATTTT

V: TRBV9
length: 14
size: .
J: TRBJ2-7
D: TRBD1
CDR3: CASSLGQTKYEQYF
DNA: TGTGCCAGCAGCCTGGGACAGACAAAATACGAGCAGTACTTC

V: TRBV5-8
length: 19
size: .
J: TRBJ2-3
D: .
CDR3: CASSWRAIDSSYGTDTQYF
DNA: TGTGCCAGCAGCTGGAGGGCGATCGACAGCTCGTACGGCACAGATACGCAGTATTTT

V: TRBV27
length: 13
size: .
J: TRBJ2-5
D: .
CDR3: CASSLWREETQYF
DNA: TGTGCCAGCAGTTTATGGAGGGAGGAGACCCAGTACTTC